This T cell receptor beta chain emerged from a study of brain T cells in children with intractable seizures. Study-level points and caveats: Clones missing pre-surgery may reflect undersampling of that blood sample. Viral specificity was inferred only from CDR3 similarity; HCMV serostatus was unknown.

Only in-frame clones appear in the TCRdb table, and some are missing; sequencing was by immunoSEQ multiplex PCR. In the table there are hundreds of thousands of clones, 93% of which are singletons. Points on this clone: The antigen is undetermined.

The time point denotes: blood from clinic visit 5 months post-surgery; TSC patient then seizure free. The sequenced cases were selected for having the highest brain T cell transcript signatures. Before surgery, patients took at least one anti-epileptic drug. Per the germline V gene, CDR1 is SEHNR and CDR2 is FQNEAQ (reference sequence). CDR3 size: 10 residues. Between the trimmed V and J ends, which lost 5 bases and 13 bases, there was a span of 9 bases. The receptor's source is a boy under three years old with tuberous sclerosis and intractable seizures. This material consisted of peripheral blood, taken 4 to 5 months after surgery. This rearrangement joins TRBV7-9 to TRBJ2-1; D unresolved. The CDR3 here is CASSDSSQFF. CDR3 sequence (DNA): TGTGCCAGCAGCGACTCTTCCCAGTTCTTC.